The source of this T cell receptor beta chain is a study of blood T cell repertoires in COVID-19. The wider study: From the United States, Italy and Spain came samples of acute and convalescent COVID-19.

CDR1 is MNHNY, CDR2 SVGAGI, per germline (reference sequence). The V and J ends lost 0 bases and 0 bases respectively, with 9 bases between them. CDR3 size: 16 residues. This clone was observed once. In the study's own analysis: From reference gene primer amplification, estimates of nucleated cell counts were derived. Method: immunoSEQ multiplex PCR; TCRdb's copy keeps in-frame clones and lacks some. V and J calls plus clone size are reproduced from that table; the DNA served to infer D and trimming. The table records roughly 89,000 clones, 80% of them present only once. The sequenced sample consisted of peripheral blood. The chain combines TRBV6-6 with TRBJ1-5; D may be TRBD1 (5 bases). The source is a woman between 70 and 85 years old with acute or convalescent COVID-19. The CDR3 here is CASSYSRTTSNQPQHF. CDR3 coding DNA: TGTGCCAGCAGTTACTCGAGGACAACTAGCAATCAGCCCCAGCATTTT.